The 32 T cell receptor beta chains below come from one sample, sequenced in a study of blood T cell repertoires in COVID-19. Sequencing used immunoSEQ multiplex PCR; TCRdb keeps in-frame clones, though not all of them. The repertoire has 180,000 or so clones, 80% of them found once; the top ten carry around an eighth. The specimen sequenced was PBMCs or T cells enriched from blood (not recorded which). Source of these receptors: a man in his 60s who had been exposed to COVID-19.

CDR3 in amino acids: CASSRNEKLFF. CDR3 DNA sequence: TGTGCCAGCAGCCGTAATGAAAAACTGTTTTTT. The V and J genes are TRBV12-3 or TRBV12-4 and TRBJ1-4; D unresolved. The CDR3 covers 11 residues. V was clipped by 6 bases and J by 4 bases, with 3 bases between them.

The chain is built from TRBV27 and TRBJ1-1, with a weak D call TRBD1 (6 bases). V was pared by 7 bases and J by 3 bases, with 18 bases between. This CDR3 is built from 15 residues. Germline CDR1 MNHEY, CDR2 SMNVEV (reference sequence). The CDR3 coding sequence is TGTGCCAGCACCTTACTCGGGGGGCAGGACACTGAAGCTTTCTTT. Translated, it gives CASTLLGGQDTEAFF.

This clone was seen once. CDR3: CASSEIRGRGVKNIQYF. The CDR3 nucleotides are TGTGCCAGCAGTGAAATCAGAGGCAGGGGAGTCAAAAACATTCAGTACTTC. The chain recombines TRBV2 with TRBJ2-4, with D perhaps TRBD1 (6 bases). This CDR3 contains 17 residues. Germline V gives CDR1 SNHLY, CDR2 FYNNEI. Trimming pared 2 bases from V and 3 bases from J, leaving 17 bases between.

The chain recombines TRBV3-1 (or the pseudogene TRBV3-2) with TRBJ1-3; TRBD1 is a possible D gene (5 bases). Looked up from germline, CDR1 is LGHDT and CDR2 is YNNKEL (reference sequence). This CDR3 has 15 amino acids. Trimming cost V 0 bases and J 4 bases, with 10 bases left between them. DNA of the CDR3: TGTGCCAGCAGCCAAGATCAGGGTTGGGGAAACACCATATATTTT. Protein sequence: CASSQDQGWGNTIYF.

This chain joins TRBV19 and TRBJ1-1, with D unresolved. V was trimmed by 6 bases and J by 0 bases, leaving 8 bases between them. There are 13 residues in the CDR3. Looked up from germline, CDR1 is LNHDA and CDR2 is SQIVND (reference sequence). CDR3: CASSNSMNTEAFF. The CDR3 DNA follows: TGTGCCAGTAGCAACTCTATGAACACTGAAGCTTTCTTT.

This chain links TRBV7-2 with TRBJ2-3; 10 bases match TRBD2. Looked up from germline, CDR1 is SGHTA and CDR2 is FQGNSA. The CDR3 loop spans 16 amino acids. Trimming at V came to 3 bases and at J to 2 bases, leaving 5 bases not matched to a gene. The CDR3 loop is CASSFGLAANTDTQYF. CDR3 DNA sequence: TGTGCCAGCAGCTTCGGACTAGCGGCAAACACAGATACGCAGTATTTT. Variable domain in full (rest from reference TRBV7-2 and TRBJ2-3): GAGVSQSPSNKVTEKGKDVELRCDPISGHTALYWYRQSLGQGLEFLIYFQGNSAPDKSGLPSDRFSAERTGGSVSTLTIQRTQQEDSAVYLCASSFGLAANTDTQYFGPGTRLTVL.

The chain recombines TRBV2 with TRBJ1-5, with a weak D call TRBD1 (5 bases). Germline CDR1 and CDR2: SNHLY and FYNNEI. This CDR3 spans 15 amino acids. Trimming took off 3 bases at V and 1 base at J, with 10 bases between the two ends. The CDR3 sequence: CASSDDSMSNQPQHF. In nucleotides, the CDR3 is TGTGCCAGCAGTGACGACAGTATGAGCAATCAGCCCCAGCATTTT.

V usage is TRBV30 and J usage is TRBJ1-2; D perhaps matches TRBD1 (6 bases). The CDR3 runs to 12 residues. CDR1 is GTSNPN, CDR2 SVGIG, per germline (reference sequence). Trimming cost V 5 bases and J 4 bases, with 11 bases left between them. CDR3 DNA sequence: TGTGCCTGGGGACAGAGGTTCTATGGCTACACCTTC. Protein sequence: CAWGQRFYGYTF.

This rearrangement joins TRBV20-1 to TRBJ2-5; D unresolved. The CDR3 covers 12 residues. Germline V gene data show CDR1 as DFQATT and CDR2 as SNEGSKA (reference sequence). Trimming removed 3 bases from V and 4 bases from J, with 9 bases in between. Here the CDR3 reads CSASTAGETQYF. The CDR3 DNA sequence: TGCAGTGCTAGTACAGCTGGAGAGACCCAGTACTTC.

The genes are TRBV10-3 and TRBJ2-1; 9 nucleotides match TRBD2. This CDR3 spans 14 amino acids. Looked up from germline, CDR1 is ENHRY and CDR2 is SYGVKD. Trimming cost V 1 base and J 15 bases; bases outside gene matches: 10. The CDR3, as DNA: TGTGCCATCAGTGAGTGGGGACTAGCCGACCGATTGTTCTTC. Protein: CAISEWGLADRLFF.

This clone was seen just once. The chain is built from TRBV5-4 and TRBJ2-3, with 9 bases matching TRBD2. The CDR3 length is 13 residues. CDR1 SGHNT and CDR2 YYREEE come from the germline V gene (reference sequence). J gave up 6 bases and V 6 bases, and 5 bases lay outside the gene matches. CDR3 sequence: CASITSGQDTQYF. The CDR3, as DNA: TGTGCCAGCATCACTAGCGGGCAGGATACGCAGTATTTT. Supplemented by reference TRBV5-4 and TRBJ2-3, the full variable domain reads ETGVTQSPTHLIKTRGQQVTLRCSSQSGHNTVSWYQQALGQGPQFIFQYYREEENGRGNFPPRFSGLQFPNYSSELNVNALELDDSALYLCASITSGQDTQYFGPGTRLTVL.

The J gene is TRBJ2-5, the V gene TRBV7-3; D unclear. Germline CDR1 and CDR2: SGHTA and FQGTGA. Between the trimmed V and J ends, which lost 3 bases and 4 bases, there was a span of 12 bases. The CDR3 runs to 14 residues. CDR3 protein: CASSLTPGVETQYF. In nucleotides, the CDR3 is TGTGCCAGCAGCTTGACCCCAGGTGTAGAGACCCAGTACTTC.

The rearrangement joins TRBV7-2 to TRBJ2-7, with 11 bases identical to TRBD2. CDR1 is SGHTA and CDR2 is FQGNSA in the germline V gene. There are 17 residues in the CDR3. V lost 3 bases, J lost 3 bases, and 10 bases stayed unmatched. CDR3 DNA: TGTGCCAGCAGCTTTGCCAATGTAGCGGGAGGGTACTACGAGCAGTACTTC. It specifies CASSFANVAGGYYEQYF.

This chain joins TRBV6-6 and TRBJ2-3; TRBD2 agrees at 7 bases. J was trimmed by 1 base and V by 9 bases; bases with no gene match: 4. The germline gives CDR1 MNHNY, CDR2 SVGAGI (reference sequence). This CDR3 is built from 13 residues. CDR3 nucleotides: TGTGCCAGTATGAGCGGGGGCACAGATACGCAGTATTTT. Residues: CASMSGGTDTQYF.

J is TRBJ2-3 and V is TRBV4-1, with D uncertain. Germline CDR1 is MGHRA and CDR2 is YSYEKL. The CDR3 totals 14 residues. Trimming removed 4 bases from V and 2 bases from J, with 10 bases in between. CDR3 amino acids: CASSRVGTTDTQYF. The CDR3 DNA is TGCGCCAGCAGCCGGGTGGGCACCACAGATACGCAGTATTTT.

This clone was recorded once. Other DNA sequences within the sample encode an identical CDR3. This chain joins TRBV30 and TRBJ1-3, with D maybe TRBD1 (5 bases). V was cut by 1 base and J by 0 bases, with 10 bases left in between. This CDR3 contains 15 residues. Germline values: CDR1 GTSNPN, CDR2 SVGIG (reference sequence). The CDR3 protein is CAWSGVGGSGNTIYF. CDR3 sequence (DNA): TGTGCCTGGAGTGGGGTCGGGGGCTCTGGAAACACCATATATTTT.

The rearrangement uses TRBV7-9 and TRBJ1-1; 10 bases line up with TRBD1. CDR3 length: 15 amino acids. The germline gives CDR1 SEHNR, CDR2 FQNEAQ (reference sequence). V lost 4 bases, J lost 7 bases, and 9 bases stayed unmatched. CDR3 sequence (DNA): TGTGCCAGCAGCTCCGGGACAGGGGTCCAAGGTGAAGCTTTCTTT. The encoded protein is CASSSGTGVQGEAFF. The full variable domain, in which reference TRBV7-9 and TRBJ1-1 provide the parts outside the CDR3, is DTGVSQNPRHKITKRGQNVTFRCDPISEHNRLYWYRQTLGQGPEFLTYFQNEAQLEKSRLLSDRFSAERPKGSFSTLEIQRTEQGDSAMYLCASSSGTGVQGEAFFGQGTRLTVV.

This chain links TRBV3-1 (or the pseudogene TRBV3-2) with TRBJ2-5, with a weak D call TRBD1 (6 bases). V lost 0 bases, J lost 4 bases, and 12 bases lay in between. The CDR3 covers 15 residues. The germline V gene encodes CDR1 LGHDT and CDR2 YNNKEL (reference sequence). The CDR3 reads CASSQDTGWIETQYF. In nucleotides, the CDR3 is TGTGCCAGCAGCCAAGATACAGGGTGGATAGAGACCCAGTACTTC.

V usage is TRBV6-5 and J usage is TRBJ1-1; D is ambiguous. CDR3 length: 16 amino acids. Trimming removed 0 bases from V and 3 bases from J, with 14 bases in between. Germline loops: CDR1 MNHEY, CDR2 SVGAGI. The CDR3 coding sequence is TGTGCCAGCAGTTACTCCGTTCTAGCAGTTGACACTGAAGCTTTCTTT. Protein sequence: CASSYSVLAVDTEAFF.

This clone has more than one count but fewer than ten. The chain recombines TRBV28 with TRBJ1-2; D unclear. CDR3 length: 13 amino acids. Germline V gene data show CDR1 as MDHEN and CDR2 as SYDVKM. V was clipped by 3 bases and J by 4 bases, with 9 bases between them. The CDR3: CASSFGRLYGYTF. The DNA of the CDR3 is TGTGCCAGCAGTTTTGGCAGACTCTATGGCTACACCTTC.

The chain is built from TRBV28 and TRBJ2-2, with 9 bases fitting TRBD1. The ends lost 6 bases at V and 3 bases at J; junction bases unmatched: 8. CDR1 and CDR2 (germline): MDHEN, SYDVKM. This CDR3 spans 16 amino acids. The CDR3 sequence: CASREEGQGYTGELFF. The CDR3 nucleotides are TGTGCCAGCAGAGAGGAGGGACAGGGATACACCGGGGAGCTGTTTTTT.

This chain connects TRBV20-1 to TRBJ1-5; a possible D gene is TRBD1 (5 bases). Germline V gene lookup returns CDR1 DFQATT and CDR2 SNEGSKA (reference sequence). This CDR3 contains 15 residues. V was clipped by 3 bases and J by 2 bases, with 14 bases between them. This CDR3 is CSASDQGRGNQPQHF. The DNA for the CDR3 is TGCAGTGCTAGTGATCAGGGAAGGGGCAATCAGCCCCAGCATTTT.

DNA for the CDR3: TGTGCCAGCAGCTTGATGGGACAGCCTGGAAACACCATATATTTT. Translated: CASSLMGQPGNTIYF. The gene calls are TRBV5-4 and TRBJ1-3; TRBD1 matches 7 bases. The germline gives CDR1 SGHNT, CDR2 YYREEE (reference sequence). Trimming at V came to 1 base and at J to 2 bases, leaving 3 bases not matched to a gene. The CDR3 spans 15 residues. Full variable domain (remainder filled in from reference TRBV5-4 and TRBJ1-3): ETGVTQSPTHLIKTRGQQVTLRCSSQSGHNTVSWYQQALGQGPQFIFQYYREEENGRGNFPPRFSGLQFPNYSSELNVNALELDDSALYLCASSLMGQPGNTIYFGEGSWLTVV.

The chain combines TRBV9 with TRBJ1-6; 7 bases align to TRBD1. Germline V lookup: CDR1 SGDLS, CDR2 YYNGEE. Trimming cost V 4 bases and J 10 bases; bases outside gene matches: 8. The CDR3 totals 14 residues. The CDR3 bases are TGTGCCAGCAGCCTAACAGGGGACCAATCACCCCTCCACTTT. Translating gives CASSLTGDQSPLHF.

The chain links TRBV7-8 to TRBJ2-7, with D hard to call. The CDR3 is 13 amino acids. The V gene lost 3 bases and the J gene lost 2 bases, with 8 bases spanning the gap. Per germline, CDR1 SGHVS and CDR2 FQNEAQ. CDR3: CASSFGGTYEQYF. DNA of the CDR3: TGTGCCAGCAGCTTCGGCGGAACCTACGAGCAGTACTTC.

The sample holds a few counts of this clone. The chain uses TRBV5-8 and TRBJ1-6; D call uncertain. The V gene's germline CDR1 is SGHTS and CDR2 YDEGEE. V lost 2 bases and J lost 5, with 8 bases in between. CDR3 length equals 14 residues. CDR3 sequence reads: CASSFSQNNSPLHF. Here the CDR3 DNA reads TGTGCCAGCAGCTTCTCGCAGAATAATTCACCCCTCCACTTT.

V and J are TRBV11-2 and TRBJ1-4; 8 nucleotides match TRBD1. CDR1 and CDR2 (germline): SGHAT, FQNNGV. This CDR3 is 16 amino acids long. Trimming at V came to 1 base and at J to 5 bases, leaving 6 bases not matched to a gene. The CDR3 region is CASSLALDRVNEKLFF. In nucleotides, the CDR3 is TGTGCCAGCAGCTTAGCCTTGGACAGGGTAAATGAAAAACTGTTTTTT.

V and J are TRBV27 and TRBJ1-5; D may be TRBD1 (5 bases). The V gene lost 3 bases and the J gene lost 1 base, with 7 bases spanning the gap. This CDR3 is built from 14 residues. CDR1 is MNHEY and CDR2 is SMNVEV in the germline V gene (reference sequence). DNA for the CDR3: TGTGCCAGCAGTTTTACAGGCAGCAATCAGCCCCAGCATTTT. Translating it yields CASSFTGSNQPQHF.

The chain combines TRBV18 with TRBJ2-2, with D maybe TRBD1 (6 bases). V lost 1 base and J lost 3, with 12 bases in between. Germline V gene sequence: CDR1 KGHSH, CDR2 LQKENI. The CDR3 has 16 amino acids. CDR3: CASSPRGRGDTGELFF. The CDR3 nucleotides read TGTGCCAGCTCACCACGGGGCAGGGGCGACACCGGGGAGCTGTTTTTT.

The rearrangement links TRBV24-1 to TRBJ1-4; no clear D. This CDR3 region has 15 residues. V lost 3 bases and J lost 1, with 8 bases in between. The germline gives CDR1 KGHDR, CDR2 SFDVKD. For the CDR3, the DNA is TGTGCCACCAGTGATCCGGGTGAAACTAATGAAAAACTGTTTTTT. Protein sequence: CATSDPGETNEKLFF.

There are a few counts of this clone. CDR3 loop: CSVDLAGVNEQYF. The CDR3 coding sequence is TGCAGCGTTGACCTAGCGGGAGTTAACGAGCAGTACTTC. The chain combines TRBV29-1 with TRBJ2-7, with 10 bases aligning to TRBD2. With V trimmed by 3 bases and J by 5 bases, 4 bases remained unmatched. Germline loops: CDR1 SQVTM, CDR2 ANQGSEA. This CDR3 has 13 residues.

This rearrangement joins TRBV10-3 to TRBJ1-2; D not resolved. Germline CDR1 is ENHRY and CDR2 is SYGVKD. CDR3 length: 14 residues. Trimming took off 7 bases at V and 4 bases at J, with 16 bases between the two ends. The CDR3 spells CAITQTRESYGYTF. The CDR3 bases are TGTGCCATCACCCAAACCCGGGAATCCTATGGCTACACCTTC.